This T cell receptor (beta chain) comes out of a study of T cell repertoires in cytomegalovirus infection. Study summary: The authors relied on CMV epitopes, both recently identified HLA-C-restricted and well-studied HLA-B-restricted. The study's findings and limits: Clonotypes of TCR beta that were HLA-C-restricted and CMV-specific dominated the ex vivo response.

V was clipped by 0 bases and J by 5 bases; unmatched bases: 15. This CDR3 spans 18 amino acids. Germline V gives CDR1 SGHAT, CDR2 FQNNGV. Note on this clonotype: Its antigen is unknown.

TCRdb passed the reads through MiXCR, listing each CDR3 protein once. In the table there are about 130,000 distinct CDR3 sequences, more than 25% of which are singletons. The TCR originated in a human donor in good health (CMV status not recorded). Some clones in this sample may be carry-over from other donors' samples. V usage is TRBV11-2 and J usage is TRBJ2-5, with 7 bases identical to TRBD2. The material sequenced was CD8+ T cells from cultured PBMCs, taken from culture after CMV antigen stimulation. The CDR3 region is CASSLDRFSGLSGETQYF. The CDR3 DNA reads TGTGCCAGCAGCTTAGATCGATTTAGCGGGCTCTCAGGGGAGACCCAGTACTTC.